This T cell receptor (beta chain) comes out of a study of identifying expanded T cells in peripheral blood. Germline V CDR1 and CDR2: LGHNA, YSLEER. V dropped 0 bases and J dropped 2 bases, with 11 bases sitting between them. The CDR3 runs 15 residues. Clones were sequenced by immunoSEQ multiplex PCR, and TCRdb holds only the in-frame ones, with some missing. Of around 75,000 clones in the sample, roughly 90% were seen once. Material: blood. The TCR was taken from a person between 18 and 70 years old in good health. V is TRBV4-3 and J is TRBJ2-7, with a possible D match to TRBD2 (6 bases). CDR3 region: CASSQEGGVTYEQYF. Written as DNA, the CDR3 is TGCGCCAGCAGCCAAGAGGGCGGGGTAACCTACGAGCAGTACTTC.